What follows are 15 T cell receptor beta chains derived from one specimen sequenced in a study of cytomegalovirus exposure and HLA in healthy donors (dated by TCRdb to the late 2010s). Receptor amplification or capture employed the immunoSEQ multiplex PCR assay. For the multiplex PCR, a mixture combining 60 forward primers for TCR Vbeta segments and 13 reverse primers for TCR Jbeta segments was used. This immuneACCESS table, as held by TCRdb, lists in-frame sequences with V and J called but not all clones. Of the missing ones, under half trace to an unresolved V gene in checked studies; the others have no known cause. In all, the sample holds around 150,000 clones, and 80% to 90% of those were seen once. Around 5.2% of the sample is in the top ten clones. The sequenced material came from PBMCs. These receptors were obtained from a woman aged 30 to 39 in good health and CMV-seronegative.

This clone was picked up one time. This chain uses TRBV28 with TRBJ1-5; tentative D call: TRBD1 (5 bases). V gave up 6 bases and J gave up 2 bases, with 11 bases separating them. The CDR3 loop spans 14 amino acids. Germline V gene lookup returns CDR1 MDHEN and CDR2 SYDVKM. In DNA, the CDR3 is TGTGCCAGCAGATTGGGGGAGGGCAATCAGCCCCAGCATTTT. This sequence encodes CASRLGEGNQPQHF. Combining the CDR3 with reference TRBV28 and TRBJ1-5 gives the whole variable domain DVKVTQSSRYLVKRTGEKVFLECVQDMDHENMFWYRQDPGLGLRLIYFSYDVKMKEKGDIPEGYSVSREKKERFSLILESASTNQTSMYLCASRLGEGNQPQHFGDGTRLSIL.

The chain employs TRBV29-1 and TRBJ2-5, with D maybe TRBD1 (5 bases). The germline V gene has CDR1 SQVTM and CDR2 ANQGSEA. V shed 0 bases and J shed 5 bases, with 7 bases lying between them. CDR3 length: 12 amino acids. For the CDR3, the DNA is TGCAGCGTTGAAGATTGGGGCGAGACCCAGTACTTC. Its protein is CSVEDWGETQYF. The whole variable domain, remainder taken from reference TRBV29-1 and TRBJ2-5, is SAVISQKPSRDICQRGTSLTIQCQVDSQVTMMFWYRQQPGQSLTLIATANQGSEATYESGFVIDKFPISRPNLTFSTLTVSNMSPEDSSIYLCSVEDWGETQYFGPGTRLLVL.

V gene TRBV28 combines with J gene TRBJ1-4, with D possibly TRBD1 on 5 matching bases. Germline V gives CDR1 MDHEN, CDR2 SYDVKM. This CDR3 spans 14 amino acids. Deletions cut 7 bases from V and 6 bases from J, with 15 bases between. The CDR3 region is CASNLPSGDEKLFF. In DNA form, the CDR3 reads TGTGCCAGCAACCTACCGTCGGGGGATGAAAAACTGTTTTTT.

The chain employs TRBV28 and TRBJ2-7; 10 bases align to TRBD1. Losses at the gene ends were 5 bases for V and 3 bases for J; bases not matched to a gene: 7. The CDR3 extends over 15 amino acids. Germline V gives CDR1 MDHEN, CDR2 SYDVKM. CDR3 sequence (DNA): TGTGCCAGCAGTATACCGGGACAGGGGAACTACGAGCAGTACTTC. It is translated as CASSIPGQGNYEQYF.

This rearrangement joins TRBV9 to TRBJ2-1, with D maybe TRBD2 (6 bases). The germline V gene has CDR1 SGDLS and CDR2 YYNGEE. The CDR3 is made up of 20 amino acids. V was trimmed by 4 bases and J by 9 bases, leaving 35 bases between them. This chain's CDR3 is CASSTPMDTSLIGNLGEQFF. The CDR3 coding sequence is TGTGCCAGCAGCACCCCGATGGATACTAGCCTGATCGGGAATTTGGGTGAGCAGTTCTTC.

With respect to this clone: Its ends do not fully match the called genes, so a read error is possible. The chain combines TRBV7-9 with TRBJ2-5, with a tentative D call TRBD2 (5 bases). This CDR3 spans 15 amino acids. The V gene's germline CDR1 is SEHNR and CDR2 FQNEAQ (reference sequence). The CDR3 nucleotides read TGTGCCAGCAGCCTAGCTAGAGGCGGACAAGAGACCCAGTACTTC. This sequence encodes CASSLARGGQETQYF.

The genes are TRBV9 and TRBJ1-1; 8 bases are a match to TRBD1. This CDR3 spans 14 amino acids. The V gene's germline CDR1 is SGDLS and CDR2 YYNGEE. J gave up 3 bases and V 3 bases, and 4 bases lay outside the gene matches. The CDR3 sequence is CASSAQGGDTEAFF. CDR3 nucleotide sequence: TGTGCCAGCAGCGCACAGGGGGGGGACACTGAAGCTTTCTTT. Combining the CDR3 with reference TRBV9 and TRBJ1-1 gives the whole variable domain DSGVTQTPKHLITATGQRVTLRCSPRSGDLSVYWYQQSLDQGLQFLIQYYNGEERAKGNILERFSAQQFPDLHSELNLSSLELGDSALYFCASSAQGGDTEAFFGQGTRLTVV.

This chain uses TRBV29-1 with TRBJ2-7, with 9 bases fitting TRBD2. Trimming at V came to 3 bases and at J to 0 bases, leaving 3 bases not matched to a gene. This CDR3 has 14 residues. Germline V gives CDR1 SQVTM, CDR2 ANQGSEA. The CDR3 region has the DNA TGCAGCGTTGAGACTAGCGGTACCTCCTACGAGCAGTACTTC. Protein: CSVETSGTSYEQYF.

On this clone: This may arise from a read error, as a much more abundant clone is one base away. The V and J genes are TRBV5-6 and TRBJ1-2, with a weak D call TRBD1 (5 bases). CDR1 is SGHDT and CDR2 is YYEEEE in the germline V gene. This CDR3 has 15 residues. V was shortened by 4 bases and J by 6 bases, with 19 bases between the two germline ends. CDR3 residues: CASSQDGAGSDGYTF. CDR3 DNA: TGTGCCAGCAGCCAAGATGGGGCCGGATCTGATGGCTACACCTTC. The full variable domain, its missing parts supplied by reference TRBV5-6 and TRBJ1-2, is DAGVTQSPTHLIKTRGQQVTLRCSPKSGHDTVSWYQQALGQGPQFIFQYYEEEERQRGNFPDRFSGHQFPNYSSELNVNALLLGDSALYLCASSQDGAGSDGYTFGSGTRLTVV.

V usage is TRBV28 and J usage is TRBJ2-7, with 10 bases aligning to TRBD1. CDR1 is MDHEN, CDR2 SYDVKM, per germline. Unmatched junction bases numbered 9, after V lost 3 bases and J lost 10 bases. CDR3 size: 14 residues. This CDR3 reads CASSLGGQGRVQYF. The CDR3 DNA sequence: TGTGCCAGCAGTTTGGGGGGACAGGGGAGAGTTCAGTACTTC. The entire variable domain, with the rest obtained from reference TRBV28 and TRBJ2-7, is as follows: DVKVTQSSRYLVKRTGEKVFLECVQDMDHENMFWYRQDPGLGLRLIYFSYDVKMKEKGDIPEGYSVSREKKERFSLILESASTNQTSMYLCASSLGGQGRVQYFGPGTRLTVT.

This chain uses TRBV15 with TRBJ2-5, with a possible D match to TRBD2 (6 bases). Trimming removed 0 bases from V and 5 bases from J, with 16 bases in between. This CDR3 spans 16 amino acids. Germline V CDR1 and CDR2: LNHNV, YYDKDF (reference sequence). The CDR3 DNA reads as TGTGCCACCAGCAGAGAGAGAGCGCCGGGGAGGGAGACCCAGTACTTC. It yields the protein CATSRERAPGRETQYF.

This clone has just one count. The chain is built from TRBV27 and TRBJ1-2, with TRBD1 matching 12 bases. Germline assignment: CDR1 MNHEY and CDR2 SMNVEV (reference sequence). The V and J ends lost 2 bases and 4 bases, in that order; junction bases with no gene match: 5. There are 16 residues in the CDR3. The CDR3 here is CASSLVTGQGAYGYTF. CDR3 coding DNA: TGTGCCAGCAGTTTAGTAACGGGACAGGGGGCCTATGGCTACACCTTC.

Remarks on this clone: The CDR3 end shows no conserved phenylalanine or tryptophan, and so a read error is likely. The DNA is omitted, as the CDR3 cannot be located on it reliably, and the CDR3 follows TCRdb's listing. V is TRBV6-4 and J is TRBJ2-7; no check of the table's D call, TRBD2, against the DNA was made. Germline loops: CDR1 MRHNA, CDR2 SNTAGT. Counting both end residues, the CDR3 totals 10 amino acids. CDR3: CASSEDIVPG.

The chain links TRBV18 to TRBJ1-5; maybe TRBD1 (6 bases). V lost 0 bases, J lost 1 base, and 7 bases lay in between. This CDR3 is built from 15 residues. Germline CDR1 reads KGHSH; CDR2 reads LQKENI. This CDR3 reads CASSPPGTSNQPQHF. CDR3 in DNA: TGTGCCAGCTCACCACCAGGGACAAGCAATCAGCCCCAGCATTTT.

This clone was found a few times. The CDR3 here is CASSYRGSTEAFF. DNA for the CDR3: TGTGCCAGCAGTTACAGGGGTAGTACTGAAGCTTTCTTT. The V and J genes are TRBV28 and TRBJ1-1, with TRBD1 matching over 7 bases. Germline CDR1 is MDHEN and CDR2 is SYDVKM. V was pared by 4 bases and J by 5 bases, with 4 bases of the junction left unmatched. This CDR3 spans 13 amino acids.